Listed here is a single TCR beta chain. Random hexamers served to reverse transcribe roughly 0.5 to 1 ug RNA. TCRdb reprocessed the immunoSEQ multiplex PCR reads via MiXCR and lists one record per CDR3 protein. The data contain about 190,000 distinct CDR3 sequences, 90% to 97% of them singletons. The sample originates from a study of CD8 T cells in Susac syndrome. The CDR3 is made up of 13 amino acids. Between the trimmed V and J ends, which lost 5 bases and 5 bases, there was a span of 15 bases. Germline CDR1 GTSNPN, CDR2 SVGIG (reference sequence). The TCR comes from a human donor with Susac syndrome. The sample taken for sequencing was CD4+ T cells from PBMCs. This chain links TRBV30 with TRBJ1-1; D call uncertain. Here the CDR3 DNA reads TGTGCCTGGTCCCCGACGGAACTAACTGAAGCTTTCTTT. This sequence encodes CAWSPTELTEAFF.